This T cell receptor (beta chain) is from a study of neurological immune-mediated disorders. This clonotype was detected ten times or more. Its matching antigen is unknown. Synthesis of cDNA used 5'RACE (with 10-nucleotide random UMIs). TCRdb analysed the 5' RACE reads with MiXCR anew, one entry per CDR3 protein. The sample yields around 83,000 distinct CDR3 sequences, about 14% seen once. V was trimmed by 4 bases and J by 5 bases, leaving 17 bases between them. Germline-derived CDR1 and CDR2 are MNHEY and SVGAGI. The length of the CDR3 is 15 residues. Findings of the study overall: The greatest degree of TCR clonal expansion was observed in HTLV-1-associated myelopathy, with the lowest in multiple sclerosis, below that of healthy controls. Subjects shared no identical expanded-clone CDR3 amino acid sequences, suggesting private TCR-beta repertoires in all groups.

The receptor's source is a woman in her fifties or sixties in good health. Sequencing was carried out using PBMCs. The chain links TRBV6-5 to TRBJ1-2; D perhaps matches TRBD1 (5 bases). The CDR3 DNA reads TGTGCCAGCAGTTCCCCAATGGGGGATCGGTATGGCTACACCTTC. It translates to CASSSPMGDRYGYTF.